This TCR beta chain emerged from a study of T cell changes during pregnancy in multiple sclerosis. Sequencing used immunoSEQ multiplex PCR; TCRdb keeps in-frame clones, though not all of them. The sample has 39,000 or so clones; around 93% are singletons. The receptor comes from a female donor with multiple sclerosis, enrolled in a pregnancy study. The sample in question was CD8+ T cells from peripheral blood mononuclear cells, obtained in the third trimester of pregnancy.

Here the CDR3 DNA reads TGTGCCAGCAGCTCGCTAGCGGCCACTCCGTACCAAGAGACCCAGTACTTC. It codes for CASSSLAATPYQETQYF. The chain uses TRBV7-2 and TRBJ2-5; TRBD2 matches 7 bases. From germline, CDR1 is SGHTA and CDR2 FQGNSA. Losses at the gene ends were 4 bases for V and 0 bases for J; bases not matched to a gene: 11. This CDR3 has 17 residues.